This T cell receptor beta chain was observed in a study of blood T cell repertoires in COVID-19. The CDR3 spans 15 residues. Germline trimming cut 4 bases from V and 2 bases from J; bases unmatched to any gene: 6. In germline, CDR1 is SGHRS, CDR2 YFSETQ. Repertoires were generated with immunoSEQ multiplex PCR, while TCRdb's copy carries only in-frame clones and drops some. The data hold 200,000 or so clones, with approximately 90% observed a single time. Sample: PBMCs or T cells enriched from blood (not recorded which). The sequence derives from a middle-aged woman with acute COVID-19. The V gene is TRBV5-1, the J gene TRBJ1-3; 7 bases fit TRBD1. The CDR3 DNA reads as TGCGCCAGCAGCCCGGGGGGGACAGCTGGAAACACCATATATTTT. This translates into CASSPGGTAGNTIYF. Full variable domain (outside the CDR3, taken from reference TRBV5-1 and TRBJ1-3): KAGVTQTPRYLIKTRGQQVTLSCSPISGHRSVSWYQQTPGQGLQFLFEYFSETQRNKGNFPGRFSGRQFSNSRSEMNVSTLELGDSALYLCASSPGGTAGNTIYFGEGSWLTVV.